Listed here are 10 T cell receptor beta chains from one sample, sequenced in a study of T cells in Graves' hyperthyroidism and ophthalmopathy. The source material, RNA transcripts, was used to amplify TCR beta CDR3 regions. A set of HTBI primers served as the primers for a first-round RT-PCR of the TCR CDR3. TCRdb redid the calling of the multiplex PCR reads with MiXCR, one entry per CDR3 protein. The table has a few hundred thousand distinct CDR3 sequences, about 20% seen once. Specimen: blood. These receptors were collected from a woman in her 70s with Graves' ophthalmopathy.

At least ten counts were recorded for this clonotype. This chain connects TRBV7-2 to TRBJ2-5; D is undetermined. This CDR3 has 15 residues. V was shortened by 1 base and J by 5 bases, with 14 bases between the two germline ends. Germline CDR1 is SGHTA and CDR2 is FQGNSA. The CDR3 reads CASSLVQASWETQYF. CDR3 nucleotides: TGTGCCAGCAGCTTAGTCCAGGCAAGCTGGGAGACCCAGTACTTC.

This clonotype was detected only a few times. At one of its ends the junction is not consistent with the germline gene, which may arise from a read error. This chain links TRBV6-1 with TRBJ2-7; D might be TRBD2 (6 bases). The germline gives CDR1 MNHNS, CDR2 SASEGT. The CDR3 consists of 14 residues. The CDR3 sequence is CASREDRTGVEQYF. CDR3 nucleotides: TGTGCCAGCAGGGAAGACCGGACGGGAGTCGAGCAGTACTTC.

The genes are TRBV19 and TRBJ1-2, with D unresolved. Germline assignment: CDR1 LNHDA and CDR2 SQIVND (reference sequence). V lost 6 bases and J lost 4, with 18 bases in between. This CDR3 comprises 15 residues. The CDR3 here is CASSMNAGSSYGYTF. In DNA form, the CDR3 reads TGTGCCAGTAGCATGAACGCAGGCAGTTCCTATGGCTACACCTTC. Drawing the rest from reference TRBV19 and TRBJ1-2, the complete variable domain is DGGITQSPKYLFRKEGQNVTLSCEQNLNHDAMYWYRQDPGQGLRLIYYSQIVNDFQKGDIAEGYSVSREKKESFPLTVTSAQKNPTAFYLCASSMNAGSSYGYTFGSGTRLTVV.

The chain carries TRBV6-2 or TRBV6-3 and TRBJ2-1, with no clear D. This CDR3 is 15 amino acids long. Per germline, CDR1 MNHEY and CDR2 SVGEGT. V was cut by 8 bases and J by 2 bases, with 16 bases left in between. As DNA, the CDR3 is TGTGCCAGCGGTGGATTACTCGTGACCTACAATGAGCAGTTCTTC. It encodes CASGGLLVTYNEQFF.

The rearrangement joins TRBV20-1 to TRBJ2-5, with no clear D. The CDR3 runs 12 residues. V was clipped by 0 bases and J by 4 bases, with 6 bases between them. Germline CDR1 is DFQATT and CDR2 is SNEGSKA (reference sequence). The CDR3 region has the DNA TGCAGTGCTAGAGACCCCTCAGAGACCCAGTACTTC. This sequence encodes CSARDPSETQYF.

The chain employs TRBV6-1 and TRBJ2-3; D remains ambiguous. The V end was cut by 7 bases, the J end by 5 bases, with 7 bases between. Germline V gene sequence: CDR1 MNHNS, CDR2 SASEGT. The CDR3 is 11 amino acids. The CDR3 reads CASIKLDTQYF. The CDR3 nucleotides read TGTGCCAGCATCAAATTAGATACGCAGTATTTT.

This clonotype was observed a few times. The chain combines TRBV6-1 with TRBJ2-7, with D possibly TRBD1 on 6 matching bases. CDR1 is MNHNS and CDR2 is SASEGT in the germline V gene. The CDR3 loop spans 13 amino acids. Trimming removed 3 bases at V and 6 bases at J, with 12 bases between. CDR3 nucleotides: TGTGCCAGCAGTGACAGGGGTGGTGGCGAGCAGTACTTC. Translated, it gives CASSDRGGGEQYF.

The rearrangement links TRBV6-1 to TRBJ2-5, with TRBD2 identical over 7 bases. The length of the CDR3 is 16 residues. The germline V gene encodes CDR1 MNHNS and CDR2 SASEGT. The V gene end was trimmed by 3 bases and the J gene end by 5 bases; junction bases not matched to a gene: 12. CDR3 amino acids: CASSDLAGDGGETQYF. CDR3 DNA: TGTGCCAGCAGTGATCTGGCGGGAGATGGAGGGGAGACCCAGTACTTC.

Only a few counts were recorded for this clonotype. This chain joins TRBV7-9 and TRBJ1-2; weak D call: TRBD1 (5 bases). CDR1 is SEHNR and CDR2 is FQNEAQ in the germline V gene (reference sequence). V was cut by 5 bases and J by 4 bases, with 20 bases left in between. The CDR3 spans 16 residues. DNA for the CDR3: TGTGCCAGCAGCAACCCTAAACAGGTGGGGGGCTATGGCTACACCTTC. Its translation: CASSNPKQVGGYGYTF.

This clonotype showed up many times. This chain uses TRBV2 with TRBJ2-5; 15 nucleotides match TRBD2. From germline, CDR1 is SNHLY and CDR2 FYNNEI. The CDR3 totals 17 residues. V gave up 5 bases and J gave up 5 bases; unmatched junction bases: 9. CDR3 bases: TGTGCCAGCAGTCCCGGACTAGCGGGAGGGCTAGCGGAGACCCAGTACTTC. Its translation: CASSPGLAGGLAETQYF.